In its sample, the clone carrying this T cell receptor (beta chain) was seen a few times. The data belong to a study of blood T cell repertoires in COVID-19. Trimming stripped 5 bases from V and 4 bases from J, with 15 bases between. Germline assignment: CDR1 MDHEN and CDR2 SYDVKM. This CDR3 contains 14 residues. The table came from immunoSEQ multiplex PCR; TCRdb's copy has only in-frame clones and leaves some out. The table includes 140,000 or so clones, under 90% detected once. V usage is TRBV28 and J usage is TRBJ2-7, with a tentative D call TRBD1 (5 bases). What was sequenced was peripheral blood. This receptor was identified in a man aged 70-80 years who had recovered from COVID-19. In nucleotides, the CDR3 is TGTGCCAGCAGTCTCCTCCCGACAGAGTACGAGCAGTACTTC. Its protein is CASSLLPTEYEQYF.